These 5 T cell receptor beta chains came from one sample sequenced in a study of regulatory T cells in long-lasting Graves disease. Documented time point: newly diagnosed GD, antithyroid drugs for less than 3 months. Extracted PBMC RNA gave rise to the TCR library. According to the study, TCR beta libraries were built with iRepertoire HTBI primers and CDR3-region Arm-PCR. TCRdb passed the multiplex PCR reads through MiXCR, listing each CDR3 protein once. The data contain 350,000 to 450,000 distinct CDR3 sequences, just under 15% of them singletons. Another study also made use of these data, one on T cells in Graves' hyperthyroidism and ophthalmopathy.

The starting material was peripheral blood mononuclear cells (PBMCs), obtained at new diagnosis, from a patient treated with antithyroid drugs. These receptors all stem from a woman aged 25 to 39 with Graves disease.

This clonotype was seen at least ten times. The chain has TRBV19 and TRBJ1-2; 7 bases match TRBD1. V lost 7 bases, J lost 6 bases, and 17 bases stayed unmatched. Germline CDR1 reads LNHDA; CDR2 reads SQIVND (reference sequence). The CDR3 runs 16 residues. CDR3 DNA: TGTGCCAGTACCCCAGGGGGACCGGTCCCTATACATGGCTACACCTTC. Its protein product is CASTPGGPVPIHGYTF.

This clonotype has at least ten counts. The chain combines TRBV7-9 with TRBJ2-2, with 7 bases lining up with TRBD1. Losses at the gene ends were 4 bases for V and 0 bases for J; bases not matched to a gene: 8. Germline V gives CDR1 SEHNR, CDR2 FQNEAQ (reference sequence). This CDR3 is 17 amino acids long. CDR3 sequence: CASSSSSGTANTGELFF. As DNA, the CDR3 is TGTGCCAGCAGCTCTTCGTCCGGGACAGCGAACACCGGGGAGCTGTTTTTT.

This clonotype showed up many times. V is TRBV12-3 or TRBV12-4 and J is TRBJ1-5, with D hard to call. The CDR3 covers 14 residues. V was pared by 2 bases and J by 7 bases, with 12 bases between. CDR3 nucleotides: TGTGCCAGCAGTTTAACCGGGAATATGCAGCCCCAGCATTTT. It yields the protein CASSLTGNMQPQHF.

Details on this clonotype: This may be a read error: a much more frequent sequence differs by one nucleotide. CDR3 in amino acids: CASSLAGGLYGEQYF. The CDR3 DNA follows: TGTGCCAGCAGTTTAGCGGGGGGCCTCTACGGCGAGCAGTACTTC. V gene TRBV12-3 or TRBV12-4 combines with J gene TRBJ2-7; the D call may be TRBD1 or TRBD2 (6 bases each). The germline V and J ends were trimmed by 0 bases and 6 bases, with 15 bases remaining between them. The CDR3 covers 15 residues.

In this sample, this clonotype turned up many times. The chain uses TRBV20-1 and TRBJ2-3; D is perhaps TRBD1 (5 bases). Trimming removed 3 bases from V and 3 bases from J, with 10 bases in between. The CDR3 contains 13 residues. Germline V gene sequence: CDR1 DFQATT, CDR2 SNEGSKA (reference sequence). CDR3 residues: CSARHPGTDTQYF. The CDR3 nucleotides are TGCAGTGCTAGGCACCCAGGGACAGATACGCAGTATTTT.